The T cell receptor beta chain under discussion was sequenced for a study of CXCR3-negative and CXCR3-positive naive CD8 T cells. Study results and caveats: CXCR3-negative and CXCR3-positive naive cells shared comparable TRBV-TRBJ usage, but memory cells did not.

As to this clonotype: No antigen is known for it.

cDNA libraries for TRB were generated by 5' RACE incorporating UMI labels. With the 5' RACE reads reprocessed, TCRdb shows one record per CDR3 protein and no DNA. The sample's table shows fewer than 60,000 distinct CDR3 sequences. Germline CDR1 reads SGHVS; CDR2 reads FQNEAQ. The CDR3 covers 16 residues. Specimen: naive CXCR3- CD8+ T cells from blood. Subset in this sample: CD45RO-CCR7+CD27+CD95- naive CD8+ T cells lacking CXCR3 (TNR3-). This TCR derives from a human donor in good health. Some clones in this sample may be carry-over from other donors' samples. The chain carries TRBV7-8 and TRBJ2-6. The CDR3 loop is CASSQDPGSGANVLTF.